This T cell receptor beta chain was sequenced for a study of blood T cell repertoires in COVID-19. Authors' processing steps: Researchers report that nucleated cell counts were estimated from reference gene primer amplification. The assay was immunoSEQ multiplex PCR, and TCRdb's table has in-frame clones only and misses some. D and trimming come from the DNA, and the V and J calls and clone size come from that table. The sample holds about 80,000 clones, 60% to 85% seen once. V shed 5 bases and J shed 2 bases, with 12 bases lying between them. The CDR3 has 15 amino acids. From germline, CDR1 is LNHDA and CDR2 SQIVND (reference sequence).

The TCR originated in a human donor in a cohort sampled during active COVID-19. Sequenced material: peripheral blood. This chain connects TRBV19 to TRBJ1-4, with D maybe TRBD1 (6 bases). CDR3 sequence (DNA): TGTGCCAGTAGTTCGTCAGGGGTGACTAATGAAAAACTGTTTTTT. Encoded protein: CASSSSGVTNEKLFF. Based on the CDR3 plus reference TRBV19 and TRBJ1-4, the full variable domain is DGGITQSPKYLFRKEGQNVTLSCEQNLNHDAMYWYRQDPGQGLRLIYYSQIVNDFQKGDIAEGYSVSREKKESFPLTVTSAQKNPTAFYLCASSSSGVTNEKLFFGSGTQLSVL.